The 22 T cell receptor beta chains below come from one sample, sequenced in a study of T cell responses to AZD1222 COVID-19 vaccine. Sequenced by immunoSEQ multiplex PCR; TCRdb stores in-frame clones only, minus some. Of some 150,000 clones listed, approximately 91% were seen once; the top ten hold about 1.4%. This sample comprised peripheral blood, obtained 28 days after the second AZD1222 dose. The receptors originated from an adult who received the AZD1222 COVID-19 vaccine.

J is TRBJ1-5 and V is TRBV30; tentative D call: TRBD1 (6 bases). Germline V gives CDR1 GTSNPN, CDR2 SVGIG (reference sequence). The CDR3 runs to 13 residues. V was clipped by 3 bases and J by 5 bases, with 11 bases between them. Written as DNA, the CDR3 is TGTGCCTGGAGCACACAGGGAGATCAGCCCCAGCATTTT. It translates to CAWSTQGDQPQHF.

The chain carries TRBV15 and TRBJ2-3; D ambiguous. The CDR3 spans 13 residues. Trimming pared 0 bases from V and 11 bases from J, leaving 12 bases between. Germline values: CDR1 LNHNV, CDR2 YYDKDF (reference sequence). The CDR3 region has the DNA TGTGCCACCAGCAGAGACGTACATAATGAGCAGTATTTT. Residues: CATSRDVHNEQYF.

This clone was detected a few times. The chain couples TRBV7-6 to TRBJ1-4; D call uncertain. The germline gives CDR1 SGHVS, CDR2 FNYEAQ. The CDR3 spans 15 residues. V was pared by 5 bases and J by 3 bases, with 13 bases between. The CDR3 nucleotides read TGTGCCAGCAGCAAGAGTTGGGTAGCTAATGAAAAACTGTTTTTT. Amino acid sequence: CASSKSWVANEKLFF. Using reference TRBV7-6 and TRBJ1-4 for the parts outside the CDR3, the full variable domain is GAGVSQSPRYKVTKRGQDVALRCDPISGHVSLYWYRQALGQGPEFLTYFNYEAQQDKSGLPNDRFSAERPEGSISTLTIQRTEQRDSAMYRCASSKSWVANEKLFFGSGTQLSVL.

J is TRBJ2-4 and V is TRBV13; 7 bases line up with TRBD1. The CDR3 has 18 amino acids. Germline CDR1 PRHDT, CDR2 FYEKMQ (reference sequence). The V and J ends lost 5 bases and 0 bases, in that order; junction bases with no gene match: 13. CDR3 residues: CASSMMIGTELAKNIQYF. In DNA form, the CDR3 reads TGTGCCAGCAGCATGATGATCGGGACAGAACTAGCCAAAAACATTCAGTACTTC.

The chain employs TRBV7-2 and TRBJ2-3; maybe TRBD2 (6 bases). Germline CDR1 and CDR2: SGHTA and FQGNSA. This CDR3 is built from 15 residues. V was clipped by 1 base and J by 6 bases, with 14 bases between them. The CDR3 DNA reads TGTGCCAGCAGCTTAGTTCCGGGAGTCGCCGATACGCAGTATTTT. Its protein is CASSLVPGVADTQYF.

Judged by abundance, this clone is medium-sized. The CDR3 DNA follows: TGTGCCAGCAGTCCCAGGGCATCAGGAAACACCATATATTTT. Its protein is CASSPRASGNTIYF. This chain links TRBV28 with TRBJ1-3; possible D gene TRBD1, 5 bases. Per the germline V gene, CDR1 is MDHEN and CDR2 is SYDVKM. The CDR3 runs 14 residues. The V and J ends lost 5 bases and 4 bases respectively, with 12 bases between them. The entire variable domain, with the rest obtained from reference TRBV28 and TRBJ1-3, is as follows: DVKVTQSSRYLVKRTGEKVFLECVQDMDHENMFWYRQDPGLGLRLIYFSYDVKMKEKGDIPEGYSVSREKKERFSLILESASTNQTSMYLCASSPRASGNTIYFGEGSWLTVV.

The chain is built from TRBV5-1 and TRBJ1-1; no definite D call. V was pared by 4 bases and J by 0 bases, with 13 bases between. CDR1 and CDR2 from the germline V gene are SGHRS and YFSETQ. This CDR3 is 15 amino acids long. The CDR3 protein is CASSPGRVLNTEAFF. The CDR3 DNA sequence: TGCGCCAGCAGCCCCGGTCGGGTGTTGAACACTGAAGCTTTCTTT.

CDR3 nucleotides: TGTGCCACCAATTCCGGACAGGGGACCGATGGCTACACCTTC. It encodes CATNSGQGTDGYTF. This sequence joins TRBV24-1 and TRBJ1-2; 9 positions match TRBD1. Germline assignment: CDR1 KGHDR and CDR2 SFDVKD. CDR3 size: 14 residues. The ends lost 8 bases at V and 6 bases at J; junction bases unmatched: 9.

Notes on this clone: This sample includes further DNA sequences coding for the same CDR3. The V and J genes are TRBV18 and TRBJ2-3; weak D call: TRBD2 (6 bases). CDR3 length equals 13 residues. V lost 2 bases, J lost 6 bases, and 9 bases lay in between. Per germline, CDR1 KGHSH and CDR2 LQKENI. This chain's CDR3 is CASSPGTGDTQYF. For the CDR3, the DNA is TGTGCCAGCTCACCAGGGACTGGGGATACGCAGTATTTT.

V usage is TRBV4-1 and J usage is TRBJ1-4, with TRBD1 identical over 8 bases. V lost 6 bases and J lost 7; bases outside the gene matches: 7. This CDR3 spans 14 amino acids. Germline CDR1 and CDR2: MGHRA and YSYEKL. As DNA, the CDR3 is TGCGCCAGCAGACACCCAGGGGGCGGTGAAAAACTGTTTTTT. This translates into CASRHPGGGEKLFF.

This chain links TRBV5-1 with TRBJ2-1; TRBD2 aligns across 7 bases. Germline values: CDR1 SGHRS, CDR2 YFSETQ. Trimming cost V 4 bases and J 0 bases; bases outside gene matches: 10. CDR3 length equals 17 residues. CDR3 nucleotides: TGCGCCAGCAGCATTGGTAGCGGGCCCAGCTCCTACAATGAGCAGTTCTTC. As protein: CASSIGSGPSSYNEQFF. Full variable domain (outside the CDR3, taken from reference TRBV5-1 and TRBJ2-1): KAGVTQTPRYLIKTRGQQVTLSCSPISGHRSVSWYQQTPGQGLQFLFEYFSETQRNKGNFPGRFSGRQFSNSRSEMNVSTLELGDSALYLCASSIGSGPSSYNEQFFGPGTRLTVL.

The V gene is TRBV6-4, the J gene TRBJ1-1, with D unclear. The length of the CDR3 is 11 residues. Germline CDR1 and CDR2: MRHNA and SNTAGT. The germline V and J ends were trimmed by 4 bases and 5 bases, with 5 bases remaining between them. DNA for the CDR3: TGTGCCAGCAGTGGGGTTACTGAAGCTTTCTTT. This codes for CASSGVTEAFF.

The chain carries TRBV6-2 or TRBV6-3 and TRBJ1-3; D perhaps matches TRBD1 (6 bases). The CDR3 is made up of 15 amino acids. The V end was cut by 4 bases, the J end by 0 bases, with 10 bases between. Germline V gene sequence: CDR1 MNHEY, CDR2 SVGEGT. CDR3 coding DNA: TGTGCCAGCAGTTCGACAGGCCTCTCTGGAAACACCATATATTTT. Translating it yields CASSSTGLSGNTIYF.

The chain joins TRBV28 to TRBJ2-7; TRBD2 is a possible D gene (5 bases). This CDR3 has 14 residues. The V end lost 7 bases, the J end lost 6 bases, and 19 bases lay between the germline ends. CDR1 MDHEN and CDR2 SYDVKM come from the germline V gene. In nucleotides, the CDR3 is TGTGCCAGCACGGCAGGAGTCTCTAGCTCCGAGCAGTACTTC. Its translation is CASTAGVSSSEQYF.

V gene TRBV5-1 combines with J gene TRBJ2-1; D is unclear. Germline assignment: CDR1 SGHRS and CDR2 YFSETQ. The V gene lost 4 bases and the J gene lost 0 bases, with 11 bases spanning the gap. This CDR3 is built from 15 residues. DNA for the CDR3: TGCGCCAGCAGCATTTCAGCTAGCTCCTACAATGAGCAGTTCTTC. Protein product: CASSISASSYNEQFF.

V and J are TRBV14 and TRBJ2-7; tentatively, D is TRBD2 (5 bases). This CDR3 is built from 15 residues. Germline-derived CDR1 and CDR2 are SGHDN and FVKESK. Trimming took 4 bases from V and 6 from J, leaving 19 bases between them. CDR3 bases: TGTGCCAGCAGCCTGGAGGCAGCGATAACGGGCGAGCAGTACTTC. Its protein product is CASSLEAAITGEQYF.

The V call is TRBV28, the J call TRBJ1-5; D gene unclear. Trimming cost V 6 bases and J 6 bases, with 9 bases left between them. The V gene's germline CDR1 is MDHEN and CDR2 SYDVKM. CDR3 size: 12 residues. The DNA for the CDR3 is TGTGCCAGCAGAGTATCTCCTCAGCCCCAGCATTTT. This gives the protein CASRVSPQPQHF.

V and J are TRBV7-9 and TRBJ1-1; D is undetermined. CDR3 size: 11 residues. The V and J ends lost 5 bases and 8 bases respectively, with 9 bases between them. Germline V gene data show CDR1 as SEHNR and CDR2 as FQNEAQ (reference sequence). The CDR3 region has the DNA TGTGCCAGCAGCCCCTCCCCGGAAGCTTTCTTT. This translates into CASSPSPEAFF.

The chain uses TRBV19 and TRBJ2-6; D remains unclear. The CDR3 totals 14 residues. Germline assignment: CDR1 LNHDA and CDR2 SQIVND (reference sequence). V was pared by 10 bases and J by 2 bases, with 12 bases between. The CDR3 here is CATRERPGANVLTF. The CDR3 region has the DNA TGTGCCACTAGGGAACGGCCTGGGGCCAACGTCCTGACTTTC.

V is TRBV24-1 and J is TRBJ2-1; weak D call: TRBD2 (6 bases). There are 15 residues in the CDR3. From germline, CDR1 is KGHDR and CDR2 SFDVKD. V lost 3 bases, J lost 10 bases, and 18 bases lay in between. The CDR3 DNA follows: TGTGCCACCAGTGATCCGGGACTGTCGGATCGGGAGCAGTTCTTC. Protein sequence: CATSDPGLSDREQFF.

The chain couples TRBV5-5 to TRBJ2-7; D might be TRBD1 (5 bases). V gave up 5 bases and J gave up 4 bases, with 22 bases separating them. This CDR3 spans 16 amino acids. The V gene's germline CDR1 is SGHKS and CDR2 YYEKEE (reference sequence). The CDR3 reads CASRLSLTGQPYEQYF. CDR3 DNA sequence: TGTGCCAGCAGACTTTCTCTGACCGGACAACCTTACGAGCAGTACTTC.

V gene TRBV24-1 combines with J gene TRBJ2-2; D unresolved. The CDR3 loop spans 14 amino acids. The germline V gene encodes CDR1 KGHDR and CDR2 SFDVKD. V was pared by 5 bases and J by 1 base, with 7 bases between. Written as DNA, the CDR3 is TGTGCCACCAGTGCGGACCAGAACACCGGGGAGCTGTTTTTT. Translated, it gives CATSADQNTGELFF.